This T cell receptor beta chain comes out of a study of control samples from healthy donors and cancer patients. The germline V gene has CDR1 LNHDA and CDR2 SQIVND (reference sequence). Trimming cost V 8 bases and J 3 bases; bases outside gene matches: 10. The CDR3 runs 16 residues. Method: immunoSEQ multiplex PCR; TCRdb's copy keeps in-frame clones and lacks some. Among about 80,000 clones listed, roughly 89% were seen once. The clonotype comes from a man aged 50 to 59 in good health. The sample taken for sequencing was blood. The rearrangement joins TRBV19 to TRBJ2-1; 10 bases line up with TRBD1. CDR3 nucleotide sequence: TGTGCCAGTGGGGTCGCCGGGACAGGGGACTACAATGAGCAGTTCTTC. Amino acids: CASGVAGTGDYNEQFF.